This paragraph reports one T cell receptor beta chain. The antigen remains undetermined. The sample belongs to a study of cytomegalovirus exposure and HLA in healthy donors. Findings and limits, study-wide: A reported reduction in N-insertions relative to the roughly 670-donor mean was seen in an Asian-associated ancestry cluster in a later analysis. The HLA-A and HLA-B alleles of most subjects were reportedly predicted accurately from TCR beta sequences. Later analysis showed most CMV-associated TCR beta chains appearing HLA-restricted.

In the PCR, 60 Vbeta and 13 Jbeta primers were used. Assay used: immunoSEQ multiplex PCR; TCRdb lists only in-frame clones, some missing. The table has about 180,000 clones, about 78% seen once. From germline, CDR1 is SGHNT and CDR2 YENEEA. V gave up 3 bases and J gave up 6 bases, with 15 bases separating them. The CDR3 is made up of 15 amino acids. The sample consisted of PBMCs. This sequence joins TRBV11-3 and TRBJ1-3; D perhaps matches TRBD1 (5 bases). This receptor was taken from a man aged 35-49 years in good health and CMV-seronegative. The CDR3 sequence is CASSFRQTVANTIYF. CDR3 in DNA: TGTGCCAGCAGCTTCCGACAGACCGTGGCAAACACCATATATTTT.